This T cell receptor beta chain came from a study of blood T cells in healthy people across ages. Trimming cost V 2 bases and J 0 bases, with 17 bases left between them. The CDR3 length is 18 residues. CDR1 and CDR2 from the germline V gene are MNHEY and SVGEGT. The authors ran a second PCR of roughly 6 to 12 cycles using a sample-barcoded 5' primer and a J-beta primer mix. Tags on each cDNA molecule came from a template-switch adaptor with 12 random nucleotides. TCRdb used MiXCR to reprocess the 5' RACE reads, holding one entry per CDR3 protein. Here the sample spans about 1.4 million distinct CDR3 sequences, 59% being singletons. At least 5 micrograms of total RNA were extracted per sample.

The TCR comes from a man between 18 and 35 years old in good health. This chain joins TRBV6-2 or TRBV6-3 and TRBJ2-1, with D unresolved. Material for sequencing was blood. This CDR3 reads CASSYDRVRSSSYNEQFF. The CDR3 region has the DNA TGTGCCAGCAGTTACGACCGGGTCCGGAGTTCCTCCTACAATGAGCAGTTCTTC.